Listed here is a single T cell receptor beta chain. Its antigen is not identified. Time point described: 10-day in vitro stimulation with candidate neoantigen peptide 5. Seven or eight ELISpot-reactive neoantigen peptides each drove an approximately ten-day in vitro stimulation. These data originate in a study of PD-1 blockade in mismatch repair-deficient tumors. Findings and caveats of the study: Rapid post-treatment expansion, then contraction, generally preceding radiologic response, marked tumor-resident clones.

The repertoire was sequenced with immunoSEQ multiplex PCR; TCRdb's copy has only in-frame clones and lacks some. The sample yields about 15,000 clones, about four fifths seen once. CDR3 length: 13 amino acids. Trimming removed 6 bases at V and 8 bases at J, with 16 bases between. From germline, CDR1 is SGHVS and CDR2 FQNEAQ. Sequencing used cells cultured in vitro, obtained from a patient treated with pembrolizumab. The origin of this receptor is an adult with mismatch repair-deficient cancer. The chain is built from TRBV7-8 and TRBJ1-2; D might be TRBD1 (5 bases). Written as DNA, the CDR3 is TGTGCCAGCAGTACTTCAGGGTTCTGGGGCTACACCTTC. Amino acid sequence: CASSTSGFWGYTF.